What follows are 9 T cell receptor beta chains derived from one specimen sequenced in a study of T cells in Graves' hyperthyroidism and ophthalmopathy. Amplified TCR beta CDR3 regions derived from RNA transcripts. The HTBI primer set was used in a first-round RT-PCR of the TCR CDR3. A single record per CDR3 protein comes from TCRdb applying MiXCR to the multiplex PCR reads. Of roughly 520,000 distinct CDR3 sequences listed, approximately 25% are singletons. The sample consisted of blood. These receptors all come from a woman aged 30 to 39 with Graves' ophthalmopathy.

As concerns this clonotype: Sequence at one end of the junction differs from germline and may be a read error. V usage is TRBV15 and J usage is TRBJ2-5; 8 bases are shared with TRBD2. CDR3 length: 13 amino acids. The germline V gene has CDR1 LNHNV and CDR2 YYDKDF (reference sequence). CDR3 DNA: TGTGCCTCCAGCAGAGATTCGGGAGGGACCCATTACTTC. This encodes CASSRDSGGTHYF.

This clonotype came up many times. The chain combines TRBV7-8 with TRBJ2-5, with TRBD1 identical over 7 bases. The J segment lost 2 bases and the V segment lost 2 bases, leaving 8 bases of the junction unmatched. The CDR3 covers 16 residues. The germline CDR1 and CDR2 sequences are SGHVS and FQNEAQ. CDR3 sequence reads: CASSLTQGRNQETQYF. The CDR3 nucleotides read TGTGCCAGCAGCTTAACACAGGGGCGGAATCAAGAGACCCAGTACTTC. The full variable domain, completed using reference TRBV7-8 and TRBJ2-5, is GAGVSQSPRYKVAKRGQDVALRCDPISGHVSLFWYQQALGQGPEFLTYFQNEAQLDKSGLPSDRFFAERPEGSVSTLKIQRTQQEDSAVYLCASSLTQGRNQETQYFGPGTRLLVL.

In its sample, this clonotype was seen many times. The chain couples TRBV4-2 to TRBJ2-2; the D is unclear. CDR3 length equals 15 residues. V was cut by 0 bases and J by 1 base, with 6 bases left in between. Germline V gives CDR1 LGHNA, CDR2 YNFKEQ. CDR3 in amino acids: CASSQDHVNTGELFF. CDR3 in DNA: TGTGCCAGCAGCCAAGATCATGTGAACACCGGGGAGCTGTTTTTT.

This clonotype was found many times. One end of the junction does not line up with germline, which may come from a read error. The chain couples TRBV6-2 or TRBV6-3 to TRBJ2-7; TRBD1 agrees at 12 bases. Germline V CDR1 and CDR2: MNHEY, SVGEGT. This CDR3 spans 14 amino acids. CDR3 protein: CASSRGQGAYVQYF. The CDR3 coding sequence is TGTGCCAGCAGCCGGGGACAGGGGGCTTACGTGCAGTACTTC.

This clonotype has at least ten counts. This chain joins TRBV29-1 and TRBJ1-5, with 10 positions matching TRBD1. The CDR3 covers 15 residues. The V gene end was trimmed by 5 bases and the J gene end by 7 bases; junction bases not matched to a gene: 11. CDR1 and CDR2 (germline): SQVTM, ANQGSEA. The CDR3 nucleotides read TGCAGCGTTTCACTCGGGACAGGGGACGGGCAGCCCCAGCATTTT. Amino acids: CSVSLGTGDGQPQHF.

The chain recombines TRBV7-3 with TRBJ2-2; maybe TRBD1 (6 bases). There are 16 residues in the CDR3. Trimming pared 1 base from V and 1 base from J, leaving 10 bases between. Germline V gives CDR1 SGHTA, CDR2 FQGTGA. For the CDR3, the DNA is TGTGCCAGCAGCTTAATTGGGGGCCGGAACACCGGGGAGCTGTTTTTT. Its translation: CASSLIGGRNTGELFF.

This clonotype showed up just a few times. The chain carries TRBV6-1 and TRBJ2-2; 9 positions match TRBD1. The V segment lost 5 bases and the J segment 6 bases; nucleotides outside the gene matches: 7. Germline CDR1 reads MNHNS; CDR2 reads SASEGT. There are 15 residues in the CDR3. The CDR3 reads CASSPRTGDPGELFF. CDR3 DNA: TGTGCCAGCAGTCCGCGGACAGGGGACCCCGGGGAGCTGTTTTTT.

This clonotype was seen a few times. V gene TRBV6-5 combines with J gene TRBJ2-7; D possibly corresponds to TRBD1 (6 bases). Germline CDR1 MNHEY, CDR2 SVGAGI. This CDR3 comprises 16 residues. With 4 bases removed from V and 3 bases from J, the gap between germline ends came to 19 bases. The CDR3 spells CASSLRPPGHRYEQYF. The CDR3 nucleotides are TGTGCCAGCAGTTTAAGACCCCCGGGACACCGCTACGAGCAGTACTTC.

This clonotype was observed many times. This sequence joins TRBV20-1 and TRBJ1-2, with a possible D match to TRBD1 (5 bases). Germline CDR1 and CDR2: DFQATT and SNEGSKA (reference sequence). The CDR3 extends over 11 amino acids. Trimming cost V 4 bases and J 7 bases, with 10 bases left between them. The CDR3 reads CSAKRGVGYTF. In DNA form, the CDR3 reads TGCAGTGCTAAGAGGGGAGTTGGCTACACCTTC.